Presented here are 17 T cell receptor beta chains from one specimen sequenced in a study of OX40 agonist ivuxolimab in advanced cancers. The data were produced by immunoSEQ multiplex PCR, yet TCRdb's version contains in-frame clones alone and is incomplete. The profile shows tens of thousands of clones, 75% to 90% of them singletons. This specimen was CD4+ or CD8+ T cells sorted from blood, taken in a trial of the OX40 agonist ivuxolimab. These receptors originate from an adult with an advanced solid tumor such as melanoma, head and neck, liver or kidney cancer.

V is TRBV6-6 and J is TRBJ1-2; D might be TRBD1 (6 bases). Germline-derived CDR1 and CDR2 are MNHNY and SVGAGI (reference sequence). Trimming removed 6 bases at V and 8 bases at J, with 19 bases between. This CDR3 has 14 amino acids. The CDR3 DNA reads TGTGCCAGCAGCATCCCCGGGGGCGATTTGGGCTACACCTTC. Its translation is CASSIPGGDLGYTF.

The chain has TRBV11-1 and TRBJ1-2; 9 bases agree with TRBD1. V lost 6 bases to trimming and J lost 6 bases; unmatched junction nucleotides: 5. Germline CDR1 is SGHAT and CDR2 is FQDESV (reference sequence). This CDR3 region has 13 residues. The CDR3 DNA follows: TGTGCCAGCAGGTCCACAGGGGGCAATGGCTACACCTTC. Its translation: CASRSTGGNGYTF. The variable domain in full, completed from reference TRBV11-1 and TRBJ1-2, reads EAEVAQSPRYKITEKSQAVAFWCDPISGHATLYWYRQILGQGPELLVQFQDESVVDDSQLPKDRFSAERLKGVDSTLKIQPAELGDSAMYLCASRSTGGNGYTFGSGTRLTVV.

This clone was picked up a small number of times. The chain combines TRBV9 with TRBJ2-3; D is perhaps TRBD1 (6 bases). In germline, CDR1 is SGDLS, CDR2 YYNGEE. Trimming left V 1 base short and J 6 bases short, with 15 bases between. The CDR3 has 15 residues. The CDR3 nucleotides read TGTGCCAGCAGCGTACAGGGGAACGGTGAGGATACGCAGTATTTT. As protein: CASSVQGNGEDTQYF. The entire variable domain, with the rest obtained from reference TRBV9 and TRBJ2-3, is as follows: DSGVTQTPKHLITATGQRVTLRCSPRSGDLSVYWYQQSLDQGLQFLIQYYNGEERAKGNILERFSAQQFPDLHSELNLSSLELGDSALYFCASSVQGNGEDTQYFGPGTRLTVL.

The chain couples TRBV27 to TRBJ2-2; no definite D call. CDR1 is MNHEY and CDR2 is SMNVEV in the germline V gene (reference sequence). This CDR3 is built from 15 residues. V gave up 7 bases and J gave up 2 bases, with 14 bases separating them. The CDR3 spells CASNSRVANTGELFF. The CDR3 bases are TGTGCCAGCAACTCTAGGGTTGCAAACACCGGGGAGCTGTTTTTT.

The CDR3 nucleotides read TGTGCCAGTGGGGGGGCAGGTTCCTACGAGCAGTACTTC. This encodes CASGGAGSYEQYF. This chain connects TRBV28 to TRBJ2-7; the D gene is possibly TRBD2 (7 bases). This CDR3 is built from 13 residues. Trimming pared 9 bases from V and 1 base from J, leaving 13 bases between. CDR1 and CDR2 (germline): MDHEN, SYDVKM.

This clone was seen only a few times. J is TRBJ2-7 and V is TRBV12-5, with D possibly being TRBD2 (6 bases). The germline gives CDR1 LGHNT, CDR2 FRNRAP. The CDR3 spans 12 residues. The V end was cut by 8 bases, the J end by 3 bases, with 11 bases between. Here the CDR3 reads CASPGVDYEQYF. In nucleotides, the CDR3 is TGTGCTAGTCCGGGGGTTGACTACGAGCAGTACTTC.

The rearrangement joins TRBV30 to TRBJ1-4; no clear D. V lost 1 base to trimming and J lost 3 bases, with 15 bases between them. The CDR3 is 16 residues long. Germline V gene sequence: CDR1 GTSNPN, CDR2 SVGIG (reference sequence). CDR3 nucleotide sequence: TGTGCCTGGAGTGATAAGTCCCGGCCGGCTAATGAAAAACTGTTTTTT. This encodes CAWSDKSRPANEKLFF.

The rearrangement links TRBV27 to TRBJ2-2, with a weak D call TRBD1 (5 bases). Per the germline V gene, CDR1 is MNHEY and CDR2 is SMNVEV (reference sequence). This CDR3 spans 13 amino acids. The V end lost 6 bases, the J end lost 0 bases, and 5 bases lay between the germline ends. CDR3 sequence (DNA): TGTGCCAGCAGGGACACGAACACCGGGGAGCTGTTTTTT. Translated: CASRDTNTGELFF.

This chain uses TRBV19 with TRBJ1-3, with unresolved D. V was clipped by 5 bases and J by 0 bases, with 11 bases between them. This CDR3 spans 15 amino acids. CDR1 and CDR2 (germline): LNHDA, SQIVND (reference sequence). DNA for the CDR3: TGTGCCAGTAGTCACCAGGCAAGCTCTGGAAACACCATATATTTT. Its translation is CASSHQASSGNTIYF.

The chain links TRBV9 to TRBJ2-3; 15 positions agree with TRBD2. Germline trimming cut 3 bases from V and 4 bases from J; bases unmatched to any gene: 3. The CDR3 runs to 16 residues. Germline CDR1 SGDLS, CDR2 YYNGEE. Here the CDR3 DNA reads TGTGCCAGCAGCGCAGGACTAGCGGGAGGGGCAGATACGCAGTATTTT. Its translation: CASSAGLAGGADTQYF.

As regards this clone: Without the conserved terminal phenylalanine or tryptophan, this CDR3 likely stems from a read error. The chain links TRBV10-3 to TRBJ1-1, with 12 bases lining up with TRBD1. With V trimmed by 3 bases and J by 4 bases, 6 bases remained unmatched. CDR1 is ENHRY, CDR2 SYGVKD, per germline. The CDR3 length is 16 residues. DNA of the CDR3: TGTGCCATCAGTGAACTGGGACAGGGGGCGAGCACTGAAGCTTTCCTT. Translating gives CAISELGQGASTEAFL.

This chain joins TRBV16 and TRBJ1-1, with D perhaps matching TRBD1 (5 bases). V gave up 0 bases and J gave up 1 base, with 6 bases separating them. Germline lookup yields CDR1 KGHSY and CDR2 FQNENV. CDR3 length equals 14 residues. The CDR3 region has the DNA TGTGCCAGCAGCCAATCTCAGGGGAACACTGAAGCTTTCTTT. Its protein is CASSQSQGNTEAFF.

J is TRBJ1-1 and V is TRBV10-1; D may be TRBD1 (5 bases). Germline lookup yields CDR1 WNHNN and CDR2 SYGVQD (reference sequence). The germline V and J ends were trimmed by 3 bases and 3 bases, with 8 bases remaining between them. The CDR3 runs 13 residues. The CDR3 DNA follows: TGCGCCAGCAGTGACAGGGTCGACACTGAAGCTTTCTTT. This translates into CASSDRVDTEAFF.

CDR3: CASSIGWGTANTGELFF. DNA of the CDR3: TGTGCCAGTAGTATAGGTTGGGGGACAGCCAACACCGGGGAGCTGTTTTTT. The rearrangement links TRBV19 to TRBJ2-2; the match to TRBD1 covers 7 bases. The CDR3 is 17 residues long. The V gene end was trimmed by 1 base and the J gene end by 2 bases; junction bases not matched to a gene: 7. The germline gives CDR1 LNHDA, CDR2 SQIVND (reference sequence).

V usage is TRBV27 and J usage is TRBJ2-4; 7 bases fit TRBD1. The CDR3 loop spans 16 amino acids. Germline assignment: CDR1 MNHEY and CDR2 SMNVEV (reference sequence). V shed 3 bases, J shed 6 bases, and the junction held 11 bases outside the gene matches. The CDR3 loop is CASSFSSTGVVNIQYF. The CDR3, as DNA: TGTGCCAGCAGTTTCTCCTCCACAGGGGTGGTAAACATTCAGTACTTC.

The J gene is TRBJ1-3, the V gene TRBV5-1, with D uncertain. This CDR3 comprises 13 residues. The germline V gene has CDR1 SGHRS and CDR2 YFSETQ. Deletions cut 4 bases from V and 2 bases from J, with 7 bases between. DNA of the CDR3: TGCGCCAGCAGCCAACTAACTGGAAACACCATATATTTT. Its translation is CASSQLTGNTIYF.

The genes are TRBV9 and TRBJ1-2; D gene ambiguous. The CDR3 length is 14 residues. CDR1 and CDR2 from the germline V gene are SGDLS and YYNGEE. The ends were cut back, 0 bases at V and 1 base at J, with 7 bases in the middle. In DNA, the CDR3 is TGTGCCAGCAGCGTAGATGGGGTTAACTATGGCTACACCTTC. This codes for CASSVDGVNYGYTF.